This TCR beta chain was profiled in a study of identical twins. Each CDR3 protein gets one entry after TCRdb re-called the 5' RACE reads with MiXCR. This sample has 600,000 to 850,000 distinct CDR3 sequences, with around a sixth found just once. The CDR3 consists of 17 residues. V was trimmed by 1 base and J by 5 bases, leaving 21 bases between them. CDR1 and CDR2 from the germline V gene are SEHNR and FQNEAQ (reference sequence). No donor was unhealthy or non-Caucasian. This sample was shared with a second study, whose subject was T cells expressing NK-cell markers.

The chain links TRBV7-9 to TRBJ2-7; D possibly corresponds to TRBD1 (6 bases). The source of this sequence is a woman younger than 35 in good health. Sample: PBMCs. The CDR3 region is CASSLGNSNRVGNEQYF. Written as DNA, the CDR3 is TGTGCCAGCAGCTTAGGTAATTCCAACAGGGTCGGCAACGAGCAGTACTTC.